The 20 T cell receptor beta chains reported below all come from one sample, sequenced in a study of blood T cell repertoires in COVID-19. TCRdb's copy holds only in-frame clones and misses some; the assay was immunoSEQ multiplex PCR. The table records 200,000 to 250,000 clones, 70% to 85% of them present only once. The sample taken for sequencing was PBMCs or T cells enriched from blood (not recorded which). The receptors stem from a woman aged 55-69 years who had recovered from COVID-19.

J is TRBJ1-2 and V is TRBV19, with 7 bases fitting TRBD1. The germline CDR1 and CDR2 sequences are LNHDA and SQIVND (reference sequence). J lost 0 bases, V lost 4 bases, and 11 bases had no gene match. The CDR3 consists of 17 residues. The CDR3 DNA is TGTGCCAGTAGTAGAAGGGACAGCTTTTCTTCTAACTATGGCTACACCTTC. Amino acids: CASSRRDSFSSNYGYTF.

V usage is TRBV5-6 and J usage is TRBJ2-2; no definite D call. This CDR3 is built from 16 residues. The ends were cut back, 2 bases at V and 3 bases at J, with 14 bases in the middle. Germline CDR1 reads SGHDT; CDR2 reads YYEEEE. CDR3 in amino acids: CASSFFRKRDTGELFF. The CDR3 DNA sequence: TGTGCCAGCAGCTTTTTTCGGAAACGGGACACCGGGGAGCTGTTTTTT.

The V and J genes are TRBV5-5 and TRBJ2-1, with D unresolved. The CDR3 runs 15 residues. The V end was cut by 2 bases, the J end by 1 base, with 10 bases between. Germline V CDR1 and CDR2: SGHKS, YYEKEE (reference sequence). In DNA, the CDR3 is TGTGCCAGCAGCTTTACGGTCGTATCCTACAATGAGCAGTTCTTC. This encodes CASSFTVVSYNEQFF.

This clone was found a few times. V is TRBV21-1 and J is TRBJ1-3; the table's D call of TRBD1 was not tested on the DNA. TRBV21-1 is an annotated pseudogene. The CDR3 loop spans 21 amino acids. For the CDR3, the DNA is TGTGCCAGCAGCCCCCATCCCGGACAGCCCAACCAGTGCCTCTCTGGAAACACCATATATTTT. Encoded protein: CASSPHPGQPNQCLSGNTIYF.

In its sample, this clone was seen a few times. In nucleotides, the CDR3 is TGCGCCAGCAGGCCGCAGGGGCCCAATGAAAAACTGTTTTTT. This translates into CASRPQGPNEKLFF. The gene calls are TRBV5-1 and TRBJ1-4; D perhaps matches TRBD1 (6 bases). This CDR3 is 14 amino acids long. Germline CDR1 is SGHRS and CDR2 is YFSETQ. V was trimmed by 5 bases and J by 5 bases, leaving 13 bases between them.

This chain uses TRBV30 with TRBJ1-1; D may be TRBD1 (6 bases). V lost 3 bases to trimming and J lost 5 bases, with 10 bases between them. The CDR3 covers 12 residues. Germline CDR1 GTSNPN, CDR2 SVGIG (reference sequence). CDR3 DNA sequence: TGTGCCTGGAGCCCACAGGGAACTGAAGCTTTCTTT. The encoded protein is CAWSPQGTEAFF.

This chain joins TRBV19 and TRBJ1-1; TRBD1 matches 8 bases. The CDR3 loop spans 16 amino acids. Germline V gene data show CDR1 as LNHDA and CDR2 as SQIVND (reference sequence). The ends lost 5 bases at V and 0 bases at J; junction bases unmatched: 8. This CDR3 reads CASSAQGAGMNTEAFF. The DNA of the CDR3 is TGTGCCAGTAGTGCGCAGGGGGCGGGGATGAACACTGAAGCTTTCTTT.

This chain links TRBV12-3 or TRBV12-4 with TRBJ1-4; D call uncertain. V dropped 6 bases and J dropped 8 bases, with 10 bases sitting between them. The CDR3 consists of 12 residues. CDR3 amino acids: CASSPGREKLFF. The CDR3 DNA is TGTGCCAGCAGCCCCGGGAGGGAAAAACTGTTTTTT.

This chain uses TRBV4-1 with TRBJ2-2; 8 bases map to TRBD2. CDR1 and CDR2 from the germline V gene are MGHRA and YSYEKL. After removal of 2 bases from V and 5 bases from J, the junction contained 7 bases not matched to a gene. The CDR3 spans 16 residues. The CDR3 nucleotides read TGCGCCAGCAGCCAAAATAGCGGGGTGAGGACCGGGGAGCTGTTTTTT. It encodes CASSQNSGVRTGELFF.

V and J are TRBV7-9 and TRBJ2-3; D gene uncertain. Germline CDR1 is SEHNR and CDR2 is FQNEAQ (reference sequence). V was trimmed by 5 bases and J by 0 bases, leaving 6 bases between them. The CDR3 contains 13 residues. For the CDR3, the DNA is TGTGCCAGCAGCCCTCTGAGCACAGATACGCAGTATTTT. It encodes CASSPLSTDTQYF.

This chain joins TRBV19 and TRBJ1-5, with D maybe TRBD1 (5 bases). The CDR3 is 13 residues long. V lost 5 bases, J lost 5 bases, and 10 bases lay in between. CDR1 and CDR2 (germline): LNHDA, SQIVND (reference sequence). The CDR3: CASSGRGYQPQHF. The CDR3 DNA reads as TGTGCCAGTAGTGGGAGGGGCTATCAGCCCCAGCATTTT.

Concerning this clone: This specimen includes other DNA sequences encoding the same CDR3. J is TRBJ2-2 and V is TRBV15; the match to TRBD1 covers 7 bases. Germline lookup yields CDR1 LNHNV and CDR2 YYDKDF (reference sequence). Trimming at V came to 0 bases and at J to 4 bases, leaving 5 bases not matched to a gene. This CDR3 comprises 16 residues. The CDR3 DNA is TGTGCCACCAGCAGAGATGGAAGGGGGCGCACCGGGGAGCTGTTTTTT. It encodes CATSRDGRGRTGELFF.

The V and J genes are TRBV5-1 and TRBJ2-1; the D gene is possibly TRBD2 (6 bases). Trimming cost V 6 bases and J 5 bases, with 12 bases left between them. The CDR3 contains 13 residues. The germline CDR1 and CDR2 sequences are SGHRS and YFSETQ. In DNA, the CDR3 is TGCGCCAGCATGCGGGATTGGGACAATGAGCAGTTCTTC. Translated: CASMRDWDNEQFF.

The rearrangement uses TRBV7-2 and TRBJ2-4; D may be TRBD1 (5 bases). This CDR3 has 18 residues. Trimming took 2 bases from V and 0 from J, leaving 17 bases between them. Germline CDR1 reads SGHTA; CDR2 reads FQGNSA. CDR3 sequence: CASSLTPQGSLAKNIQYF. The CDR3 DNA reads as TGTGCCAGCAGCTTAACACCGCAGGGTTCCTTAGCCAAAAACATTCAGTACTTC.

The DNA of the CDR3 is TGTGCCAGCAGCTTTAATACCCTTCCGGGACAGGTGGGTTACGAGCAGTACTTC. This translates into CASSFNTLPGQVGYEQYF. The V and J genes are TRBV5-4 and TRBJ2-7; 8 positions agree with TRBD1. Germline V gene sequence: CDR1 SGHNT, CDR2 YYREEE (reference sequence). The CDR3 spans 18 residues. V lost 2 bases and J lost 4; bases outside the gene matches: 17.

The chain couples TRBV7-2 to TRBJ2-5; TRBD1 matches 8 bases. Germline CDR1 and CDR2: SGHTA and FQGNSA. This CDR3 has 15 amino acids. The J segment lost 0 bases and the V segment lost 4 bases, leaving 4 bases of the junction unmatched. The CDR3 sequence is CASSSQGANQETQYF. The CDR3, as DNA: TGTGCCAGCAGCTCCCAGGGGGCGAACCAAGAGACCCAGTACTTC.

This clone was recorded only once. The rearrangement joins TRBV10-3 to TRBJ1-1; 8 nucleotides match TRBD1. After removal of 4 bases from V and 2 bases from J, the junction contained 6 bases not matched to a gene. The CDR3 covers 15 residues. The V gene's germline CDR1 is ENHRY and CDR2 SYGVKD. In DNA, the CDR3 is TGTGCCATCAGTGGGGGGGACAGGACAAACACTGAAGCTTTCTTT. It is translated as CAISGGDRTNTEAFF.

The CDR3 here is CSVAEGQLNTEAFF. CDR3 bases: TGCAGCGTTGCGGAGGGACAGTTGAACACTGAAGCTTTCTTT. This chain connects TRBV29-1 to TRBJ1-1; 7 bases fit TRBD1. The germline V gene has CDR1 SQVTM and CDR2 ANQGSEA. Trimming took 4 bases from V and 0 from J; bases not matched to a gene: 5. This CDR3 contains 14 residues.

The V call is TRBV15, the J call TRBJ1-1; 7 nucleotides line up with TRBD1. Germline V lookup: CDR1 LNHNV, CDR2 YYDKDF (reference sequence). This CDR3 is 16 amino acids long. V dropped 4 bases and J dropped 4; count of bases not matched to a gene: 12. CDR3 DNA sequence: TGTGCCACCAGCACCTCAGACAGGGCGGGTGGCACTGAAGCTTTCTTT. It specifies CATSTSDRAGGTEAFF.

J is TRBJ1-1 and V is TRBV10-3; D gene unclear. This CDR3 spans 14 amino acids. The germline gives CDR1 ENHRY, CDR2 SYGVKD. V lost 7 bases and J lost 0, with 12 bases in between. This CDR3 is CAITPGGMNTEAFF. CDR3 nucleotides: TGTGCCATCACCCCCGGAGGGATGAACACTGAAGCTTTCTTT.